The 32 T cell receptor beta chains below were found in one sample sequenced in a study of blood T cell repertoires in COVID-19 (dated by TCRdb to the early 2020s). Libraries were prepared through the immunoSEQ multiplex PCR assay. This is the immuneACCESS table as TCRdb keeps it, with only in-frame sequences that have V and J called. A part of the clones is gone; compared with another copy, unresolved V genes explain less than half, and the rest is unexplained. The sample table records 150,000 to 200,000 clones; 81% of these occur just once. Clones ranked in the top ten supply 12% of the sample. The sequenced material came from peripheral blood. The receptors come from a woman older than 75 with COVID-19, enrolled during active disease.

This chain joins TRBV4-3 and TRBJ2-1; 8 bases agree with TRBD2. After removal of 1 base from V and 2 bases from J, the junction contained 1 base not matched to a gene. The CDR3 has 15 residues. Per the germline V gene, CDR1 is LGHNA and CDR2 is YSLEER. CDR3 residues: CASSQGAGAYNEQFF. DNA of the CDR3: TGCGCCAGCAGCCAAGGAGCGGGGGCCTACAATGAGCAGTTCTTC.

V usage is TRBV25-1 and J usage is TRBJ2-1; D possibly corresponds to TRBD2 (5 bases). This CDR3 spans 14 amino acids. Per the germline V gene, CDR1 is MGHDK and CDR2 is SYGVNS. Trimming left V 2 bases short and J 7 bases short, with 12 bases between. The CDR3 coding sequence is TGTGCCAGCAGTGAACAGCGGTTCCAAAATGAGCAGTTCTTC. Translating it yields CASSEQRFQNEQFF.

The rearrangement uses TRBV6-1 and TRBJ2-7, with 10 bases lining up with TRBD2. Germline lookup yields CDR1 MNHNS and CDR2 SASEGT. The CDR3 runs to 14 residues. V lost 5 bases to trimming and J lost 7 bases; unmatched junction nucleotides: 8. CDR3 DNA: TGTGCCAGCAGTCTCCTAGCGGGAGCTGGGGAGCAGTACTTC. Translated, it gives CASSLLAGAGEQYF.

This clone was observed at least ten times. The rearrangement links TRBV5-6 to TRBJ2-7, with 8 positions matching TRBD1. The junction had 8 bases not matched to a gene; V was cut back by 3 bases and J by 3 bases. Germline V CDR1 and CDR2: SGHDT, YYEEEE. This CDR3 has 15 amino acids. CDR3 protein: CASSSRDRLYYEQYF. Here the CDR3 DNA reads TGTGCCAGCAGCTCGCGGGACAGGCTATACTACGAGCAGTACTTC. Variable domain in full (rest from reference TRBV5-6 and TRBJ2-7): DAGVTQSPTHLIKTRGQQVTLRCSPKSGHDTVSWYQQALGQGPQFIFQYYEEEERQRGNFPDRFSGHQFPNYSSELNVNALLLGDSALYLCASSSRDRLYYEQYFGPGTRLTVT.

The gene calls are TRBV7-8 and TRBJ1-4; D call uncertain. Germline CDR1 and CDR2: SGHVS and FQNEAQ. V dropped 3 bases and J dropped 0 bases, with 14 bases sitting between them. CDR3 size: 17 residues. The CDR3 sequence: CASSLVGGTATNEKLFF. As DNA, the CDR3 is TGTGCCAGCAGCTTGGTTGGAGGTACCGCAACTAATGAAAAACTGTTTTTT.

This rearrangement joins TRBV24-1 to TRBJ1-1; 8 bases line up with TRBD1. This CDR3 has 13 amino acids. Germline V lookup: CDR1 KGHDR, CDR2 SFDVKD. V shed 4 bases, J shed 11 bases, and the junction held 8 bases outside the gene matches. The CDR3 loop is CATSDWTGTSAFF. The CDR3 coding sequence is TGTGCCACCAGTGACTGGACAGGGACGTCGGCTTTCTTT.

The chain links TRBV3-1 (or the pseudogene TRBV3-2) to TRBJ2-5; 8 nucleotides agree with TRBD2. V was clipped by 3 bases and J by 5 bases; unmatched bases: 11. This CDR3 has 16 amino acids. CDR1 is LGHDT and CDR2 is YNNKEL in the germline V gene (reference sequence). CDR3 in DNA: TGTGCCAGCAGCCAGGGACTAGGGACCCTTGGGGAGACCCAGTACTTC. It translates to CASSQGLGTLGETQYF.

This clone was seen a handful of times. The genes are TRBV6-5 and TRBJ2-5; a possible D gene is TRBD2 (5 bases). Per the germline V gene, CDR1 is MNHEY and CDR2 is SVGAGI. The CDR3 extends over 15 amino acids. V gave up 6 bases and J gave up 1 base, with 15 bases separating them. The CDR3: CASRSGRWAQETQYF. The CDR3 DNA follows: TGTGCCAGCAGATCGGGGAGATGGGCCCAAGAGACCCAGTACTTC.

The chain uses TRBV14 and TRBJ2-3, with 9 positions matching TRBD2. The CDR3 is 16 amino acids. The germline gives CDR1 SGHDN, CDR2 FVKESK. Trimming cost V 3 bases and J 2 bases; bases outside gene matches: 6. The CDR3 coding sequence is TGTGCCAGCAGCCAGGGACTAGCCCTACTCACAGATACGCAGTATTTT. Encoded protein: CASSQGLALLTDTQYF.

This rearrangement joins TRBV5-6 to TRBJ2-1; 11 positions match TRBD2. The CDR3 runs to 19 residues. V dropped 4 bases and J dropped 4; count of bases not matched to a gene: 16. Per germline, CDR1 SGHDT and CDR2 YYEEEE. The CDR3 sequence is CASSRGGLAAMPLYNEQFF. DNA for the CDR3: TGTGCCAGCAGCAGGGGGGGACTAGCGGCCATGCCCCTATACAATGAGCAGTTCTTC. The full variable domain, rest sourced from reference TRBV5-6 and TRBJ2-1, is DAGVTQSPTHLIKTRGQQVTLRCSPKSGHDTVSWYQQALGQGPQFIFQYYEEEERQRGNFPDRFSGHQFPNYSSELNVNALLLGDSALYLCASSRGGLAAMPLYNEQFFGPGTRLTVL.

The chain is built from TRBV16 and TRBJ1-5, with D perhaps matching TRBD1 (6 bases). CDR1 and CDR2 (germline): KGHSY, FQNENV. The CDR3 is 14 amino acids. Trimming stripped 4 bases from V and 3 bases from J, with 10 bases between. CDR3 DNA sequence: TGTGCCAGCAGCCTGGACAGTCCCAATCAGCCCCAGCATTTT. Encoded protein: CASSLDSPNQPQHF.

The V gene is TRBV29-1, the J gene TRBJ1-4; 8 bases fit TRBD1. Germline CDR1 SQVTM, CDR2 ANQGSEA. After removal of 4 bases from V and 6 bases from J, the junction contained 1 base not matched to a gene. This CDR3 region has 12 residues. CDR3 region: CSVAGGDEKLFF. CDR3 DNA: TGCAGCGTTGCAGGGGGCGATGAAAAACTGTTTTTT.

This rearrangement joins TRBV11-2 to TRBJ2-5, with TRBD1 identical over 7 bases. CDR1 is SGHAT and CDR2 is FQNNGV in the germline V gene. The CDR3 contains 13 residues. V lost 4 bases and J lost 5; bases outside the gene matches: 4. This chain's CDR3 is CASSSTGIETQYF. The DNA for the CDR3 is TGTGCCAGCAGCTCGACAGGGATCGAGACCCAGTACTTC. Based on the CDR3 plus reference TRBV11-2 and TRBJ2-5, the full variable domain is EAGVAQSPRYKIIEKRQSVAFWCNPISGHATLYWYQQILGQGPKLLIQFQNNGVVDDSQLPKDRFSAERLKGVDSTLKIQPAKLEDSAVYLCASSSTGIETQYFGPGTRLLVL.

The V and J genes are TRBV15 and TRBJ2-1, with 7 bases lining up with TRBD1. The length of the CDR3 is 15 residues. Germline assignment: CDR1 LNHNV and CDR2 YYDKDF (reference sequence). V was clipped by 3 bases and J by 7 bases; unmatched bases: 9. The CDR3 sequence: CATSSPPTGINEQFF. For the CDR3, the DNA is TGTGCCACCAGCAGTCCTCCGACAGGGATAAATGAGCAGTTCTTC.

The chain carries TRBV27 and TRBJ2-1; no clear D gene. Between the trimmed V and J ends, which lost 4 bases and 5 bases, there was a span of 12 bases. Germline CDR1 reads MNHEY; CDR2 reads SMNVEV (reference sequence). There are 14 residues in the CDR3. The CDR3 DNA sequence: TGTGCCAGCAGTTCGGGTGTTACGAACAATGAGCAGTTCTTC. Translating it yields CASSSGVTNNEQFF.

V usage is TRBV12-3 or TRBV12-4 and J usage is TRBJ1-2; D gene ambiguous. The CDR3 is 13 amino acids. The V end lost 3 bases, the J end lost 4 bases, and 9 bases lay between the germline ends. DNA for the CDR3: TGTGCCAGCAGTTTTCCGGGGATCTATGGCTACACCTTC. It specifies CASSFPGIYGYTF.

The rearrangement links TRBV4-1 to TRBJ1-2; D gene unclear. Germline V CDR1 and CDR2: MGHRA, YSYEKL. The CDR3 loop spans 13 amino acids. V shed 1 base and J shed 9 bases, with 12 bases lying between them. CDR3 sequence (DNA): TGCGCCAGCAGCCAAGTTAGGCAGGATAGCTACACCTTC. Translation: CASSQVRQDSYTF.

This chain links TRBV7-2 with TRBJ1-1, with a tentative D call TRBD1 (5 bases). Trimming cost V 1 base and J 3 bases, with 9 bases left between them. Germline V CDR1 and CDR2: SGHTA, FQGNSA. The CDR3 runs 14 residues. CDR3 nucleotide sequence: TGTGCCAGCAGCTTAGTCGGAGGGGACACTGAAGCTTTCTTT. Encoded protein: CASSLVGGDTEAFF. Using reference TRBV7-2 and TRBJ1-1 for the parts outside the CDR3, the full variable domain is GAGVSQSPSNKVTEKGKDVELRCDPISGHTALYWYRQSLGQGLEFLIYFQGNSAPDKSGLPSDRFSAERTGGSVSTLTIQRTQQEDSAVYLCASSLVGGDTEAFFGQGTRLTVV.

This clone appeared many times. The chain employs TRBV7-2 and TRBJ2-7, with D perhaps matching TRBD2 (5 bases). Germline CDR1 reads SGHTA; CDR2 reads FQGNSA. The V and J ends lost 3 bases and 8 bases respectively, with 11 bases between them. This CDR3 comprises 12 residues. The CDR3 loop is CASSFGRGKQYF. CDR3 bases: TGTGCCAGCAGCTTTGGACGGGGAAAGCAGTACTTC.

This sequence joins TRBV19 and TRBJ1-2; a weak D match, TRBD1 (6 bases). V was trimmed by 3 bases and J by 8 bases, leaving 10 bases between them. The germline V gene encodes CDR1 LNHDA and CDR2 SQIVND (reference sequence). This CDR3 has 12 amino acids. Here the CDR3 reads CASSMGARGYTF. CDR3 nucleotides: TGTGCCAGTAGTATGGGGGCCAGGGGCTACACCTTC.

The J gene is TRBJ2-5, the V gene TRBV5-4; D might be TRBD1 (6 bases). The CDR3 consists of 14 residues. The V gene's germline CDR1 is SGHNT and CDR2 YYREEE (reference sequence). Trimming shortened V by 2 bases and J by 5 bases, and 13 bases separated the two germline ends. The CDR3 region is CASSFSQGLETQYF. CDR3 bases: TGTGCCAGCAGCTTCTCACAGGGTTTGGAGACCCAGTACTTC.

The chain links TRBV6-5 to TRBJ2-3; 9 positions agree with TRBD1. The germline gives CDR1 MNHEY, CDR2 SVGAGI. The CDR3 is 14 amino acids. V trimming: 5 bases; J trimming: 1 base; junction bases outside the gene matches: 1. CDR3 amino acids: CASSRDRGTDTQYF. CDR3 bases: TGTGCCAGCAGTAGGGACAGGGGCACAGATACGCAGTATTTT.

The table lists this clone with a few counts. CDR3 in amino acids: CASSYRQGDGQPQHF. The CDR3 coding sequence is TGTGCCAGCAGTTACAGACAGGGGGATGGTCAGCCCCAGCATTTT. This chain connects TRBV2 to TRBJ1-5; 9 bases line up with TRBD1. Germline V gene lookup returns CDR1 SNHLY and CDR2 FYNNEI. The CDR3 has 15 residues. With V trimmed by 5 bases and J by 6 bases, 8 bases remained unmatched. Based on the CDR3 plus reference TRBV2 and TRBJ1-5, the full variable domain is EPEVTQTPSHQVTQMGQEVILRCVPISNHLYFYWYRQILGQKVEFLVSFYNNEISEKSEIFDDQFSVERPDGSNFTLKIRSTKLEDSAMYFCASSYRQGDGQPQHFGDGTRLSIL.

This clone was seen a few times. The chain links TRBV4-3 to TRBJ1-2; 9 nucleotides match TRBD1. This CDR3 region has 13 residues. The trim removed 4 bases at V and 8 bases at J, leaving 5 bases unmatched. CDR1 is LGHNA, CDR2 YSLEER, per germline. The CDR3 DNA follows: TGCGCCAGCAGCCCGGGACAGGGAGGCGGCTACACCTTC. Translated, it gives CASSPGQGGGYTF.

CDR3 sequence reads: CASSYSGLAGETQYF. The CDR3 nucleotides read TGTGCCAGCAGTTACTCGGGACTAGCCGGAGAGACCCAGTACTTC. This sequence joins TRBV6-5 and TRBJ2-5, with TRBD2 matching 9 bases. Germline V lookup: CDR1 MNHEY, CDR2 SVGAGI. Trimming cost V 0 bases and J 4 bases; bases outside gene matches: 3. The CDR3 runs 15 residues.

The chain carries TRBV29-1 and TRBJ2-3; 9 bases line up with TRBD2. V lost 3 bases to trimming and J lost 10 bases; unmatched junction nucleotides: 8. Germline V lookup: CDR1 SQVTM, CDR2 ANQGSEA. The CDR3 consists of 13 residues. The CDR3 DNA follows: TGCAGCGTTGAGTTAGCGGGAGATGGTCCGCAGTATTTT. The encoded protein is CSVELAGDGPQYF.

This clone appeared a few times. The rearrangement uses TRBV7-9 and TRBJ2-1, with TRBD2 matching 8 bases. Per germline, CDR1 SEHNR and CDR2 FQNEAQ (reference sequence). V lost 3 bases, J lost 3 bases, and 1 base stayed unmatched. This CDR3 region has 14 residues. The CDR3 reads CASSFSGSYNEQFF. The CDR3 DNA is TGTGCCAGCAGCTTCAGCGGGAGCTACAATGAGCAGTTCTTC.

The gene calls are TRBV5-6 and TRBJ2-2; no clear D gene. Per germline, CDR1 SGHDT and CDR2 YYEEEE. Trimming cost V 4 bases and J 6 bases, with 10 bases left between them. CDR3 length: 13 residues. The CDR3 here is CASSPVQSGELFF. The CDR3 nucleotides read TGTGCCAGCAGCCCAGTTCAGTCCGGGGAGCTGTTTTTT.

J is TRBJ1-1 and V is TRBV13; maybe TRBD1 (6 bases). The CDR3 runs to 14 residues. The V gene's germline CDR1 is PRHDT and CDR2 FYEKMQ (reference sequence). Deletions cut 1 base from V and 4 bases from J, with 10 bases between. CDR3 sequence: CASSLDRVGTEAFF. CDR3 DNA sequence: TGTGCCAGCAGCTTAGACAGGGTAGGCACTGAAGCTTTCTTT.

The chain has TRBV7-8 and TRBJ2-1; the match to TRBD2 covers 14 bases. J was trimmed by 5 bases and V by 3 bases; bases with no gene match: 12. The CDR3 is 19 residues long. CDR1 is SGHVS and CDR2 is FQNEAQ in the germline V gene. CDR3 sequence reads: CASSFPGLAGARPDNEQFF. The CDR3 nucleotides are TGTGCCAGCAGCTTCCCGGGACTAGCGGGGGCTCGACCTGACAATGAGCAGTTCTTC.

V gene TRBV19 combines with J gene TRBJ1-6; TRBD1 matches at 7 bases. This CDR3 is 15 amino acids long. Germline V lookup: CDR1 LNHDA, CDR2 SQIVND (reference sequence). Losses at the gene ends were 5 bases for V and 8 bases for J; bases not matched to a gene: 9. The CDR3 spells CASSPSTGFHSPLHF. CDR3 bases: TGTGCCAGTAGTCCCTCGACAGGGTTCCATTCACCCCTCCACTTT.

CDR3 sequence: CASSVGGVQETQYF. The CDR3 DNA reads TGTGCCAGCAGCGTAGGGGGGGTCCAAGAGACCCAGTACTTC. This rearrangement joins TRBV9 to TRBJ2-5; D is perhaps TRBD2 (6 bases). Trimming removed 0 bases at V and 1 base at J, with 7 bases between. Per germline, CDR1 SGDLS and CDR2 YYNGEE. The CDR3 is made up of 14 amino acids.